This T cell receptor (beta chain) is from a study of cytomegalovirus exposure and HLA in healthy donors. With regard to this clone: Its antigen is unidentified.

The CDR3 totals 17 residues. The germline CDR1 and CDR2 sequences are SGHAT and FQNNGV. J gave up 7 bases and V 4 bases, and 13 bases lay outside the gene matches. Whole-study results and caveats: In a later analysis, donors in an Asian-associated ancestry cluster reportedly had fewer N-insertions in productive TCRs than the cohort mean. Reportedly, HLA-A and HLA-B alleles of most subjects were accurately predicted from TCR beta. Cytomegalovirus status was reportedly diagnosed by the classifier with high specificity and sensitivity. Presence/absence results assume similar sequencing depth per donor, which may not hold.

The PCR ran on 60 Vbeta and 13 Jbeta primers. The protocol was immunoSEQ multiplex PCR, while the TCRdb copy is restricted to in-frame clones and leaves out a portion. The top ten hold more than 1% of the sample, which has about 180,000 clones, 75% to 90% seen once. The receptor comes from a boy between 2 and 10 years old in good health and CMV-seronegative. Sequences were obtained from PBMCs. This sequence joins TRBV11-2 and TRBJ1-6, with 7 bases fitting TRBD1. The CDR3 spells CASSSPGQILTNSPLHF. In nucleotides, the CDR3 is TGTGCCAGCAGCTCCCCGGGACAGATACTAACAAATTCACCCCTCCACTTT.